This T cell receptor beta chain comes out of a study of blood T cell repertoires in COVID-19. Study-level information: COVID-19 samples collected from the United States, Italy and Spain covered acute and convalescent phases.

Source study methods: Researchers report that nucleated cell counts were estimated from reference gene primer amplification. Generated by immunoSEQ multiplex PCR, the TCRdb table keeps only in-frame clones and is missing some. D and trimming come from the DNA, and the V and J calls and clone size come from that table. Found here are some 300,000 clones, about nine tenths of them singletons; the top ten hold less than 2%. From germline, CDR1 is MNHEY and CDR2 SVGAGI. This CDR3 region has 13 residues. V dropped 4 bases and J dropped 8 bases, with 9 bases sitting between them. Participants were aged about 18 to 100 years from about two dozen US areas.

Sample: PBMCs or T cells enriched from blood (not recorded which). The chain employs TRBV6-5 and TRBJ1-6; D is unresolved. This TCR came from a woman aged 40 to 50 who had recovered from COVID-19. CDR3 sequence reads: CASSFGLDSPLHF. In nucleotides, the CDR3 is TGTGCCAGCAGTTTTGGACTAGATTCACCCCTCCACTTT.